Many counts were recorded for the clone carrying this T cell receptor beta chain. Its antigen is undetermined. Building of the TCR beta libraries involved iRepertoire HTBI primers and Arm-PCR of CDR3 regions. TCRdb passed the multiplex PCR reads through MiXCR, listing each CDR3 protein once. The sample records 400,000 to 450,000 distinct CDR3 sequences, 15% being singletons. As for time point: newly diagnosed GD, antithyroid drugs for less than 3 months. The TCR library was made from RNA that had been extracted from PBMCs in TRIzol. The data originate from a study of regulatory T cells in long-lasting Graves disease. Regarding the study as a whole: Persistent disease was characterized by preferential usage of TRBV28, TRBJ1-2 and TRBJ2-5. Possibly, accuracy suffered from the small sample size.

CDR1 DFQATT and CDR2 SNEGSKA come from the germline V gene (reference sequence). Trimming cost V 6 bases and J 4 bases, with 13 bases left between them. The CDR3 is 13 residues long. These same data were also listed under a study on T cells in Graves' hyperthyroidism and ophthalmopathy.

The rearrangement links TRBV20-1 to TRBJ1-5; D is unresolved. The TCR comes from a woman in her thirties with Graves disease. The material sequenced was peripheral blood mononuclear cells (PBMCs), taken at new diagnosis, from a patient treated with antithyroid drugs. CDR3 sequence (DNA): TGCAGTGCGACTGGGCAGGCAAATCAGCCCCAGCATTTT. It translates to CSATGQANQPQHF.